This TCR beta chain was sequenced for a study of cytomegalovirus exposure and HLA in healthy donors. The germline CDR1 and CDR2 sequences are MNHEY and SVGAGI. V lost 10 bases and J lost 10, with 17 bases in between. This CDR3 is 11 amino acids long. In this sample, this clone turned up a few times. Antigen: not known. PCR involved 60 Vbeta and 13 Jbeta primers. Assay: immunoSEQ multiplex PCR; the TCRdb copy retains only in-frame clones and omits some. The sample holds tens of thousands of clones; roughly two fifths are singletons and the top ten take roughly 2%. Study conclusions and caveats: The HLA-A and HLA-B alleles of most subjects were reportedly predicted accurately from TCR beta sequences. CMV antigen specificity was confirmed in vitro for a few CMV-associated chains. Later analysis demonstrated an association between a missense DCLRE1C variant and TCR beta V- and J-gene trimming. Most TCRs appeared rarely, but some public TCRs recurred in many donors.

The receptor comes from a woman aged 45-65 years in good health and CMV-seronegative. Specimen: PBMCs. The genes are TRBV6-5 and TRBJ2-7; a weak D match, TRBD2 (7 bases). CDR3 amino acids: CATERGGAQYF. As DNA, the CDR3 is TGTGCCACCGAGCGAGGGGGGGCCCAGTACTTC.